This T cell receptor (beta chain) is drawn from a study of blood T cell repertoires in COVID-19. Turning to the study itself: Specimens from acute and convalescent COVID-19 originated in the United States, Italy and Spain. From T cells, B-cell-depleted T cells, or PBMCs came the material, which was cDNA or gDNA.

Authors' analysis steps: Amplification from reference gene primers served as the basis for estimated nucleated cell counts. Method: immunoSEQ multiplex PCR; TCRdb's copy keeps in-frame clones and lacks some. V and J calls and clone size are as listed in that table; D and trimming were resolved from the DNA. The sample lists about 140,000 clones, roughly 81% occurring once. The CDR3 is made up of 16 amino acids. The V gene's germline CDR1 is SEHNR and CDR2 FQNEAQ (reference sequence). J was trimmed by 4 bases and V by 6 bases; bases with no gene match: 9. Sequencing input: peripheral blood. The chain is built from TRBV7-9 and TRBJ2-2; 9 bases are a match to TRBD1. The origin of this receptor is a woman aged 45-59 years with active or convalescent COVID-19. In DNA, the CDR3 is TGTGCCAGCAGTTCGAGGACAGGGGAGGCCACCGGGGAGCTGTTTTTT. It encodes CASSSRTGEATGELFF.